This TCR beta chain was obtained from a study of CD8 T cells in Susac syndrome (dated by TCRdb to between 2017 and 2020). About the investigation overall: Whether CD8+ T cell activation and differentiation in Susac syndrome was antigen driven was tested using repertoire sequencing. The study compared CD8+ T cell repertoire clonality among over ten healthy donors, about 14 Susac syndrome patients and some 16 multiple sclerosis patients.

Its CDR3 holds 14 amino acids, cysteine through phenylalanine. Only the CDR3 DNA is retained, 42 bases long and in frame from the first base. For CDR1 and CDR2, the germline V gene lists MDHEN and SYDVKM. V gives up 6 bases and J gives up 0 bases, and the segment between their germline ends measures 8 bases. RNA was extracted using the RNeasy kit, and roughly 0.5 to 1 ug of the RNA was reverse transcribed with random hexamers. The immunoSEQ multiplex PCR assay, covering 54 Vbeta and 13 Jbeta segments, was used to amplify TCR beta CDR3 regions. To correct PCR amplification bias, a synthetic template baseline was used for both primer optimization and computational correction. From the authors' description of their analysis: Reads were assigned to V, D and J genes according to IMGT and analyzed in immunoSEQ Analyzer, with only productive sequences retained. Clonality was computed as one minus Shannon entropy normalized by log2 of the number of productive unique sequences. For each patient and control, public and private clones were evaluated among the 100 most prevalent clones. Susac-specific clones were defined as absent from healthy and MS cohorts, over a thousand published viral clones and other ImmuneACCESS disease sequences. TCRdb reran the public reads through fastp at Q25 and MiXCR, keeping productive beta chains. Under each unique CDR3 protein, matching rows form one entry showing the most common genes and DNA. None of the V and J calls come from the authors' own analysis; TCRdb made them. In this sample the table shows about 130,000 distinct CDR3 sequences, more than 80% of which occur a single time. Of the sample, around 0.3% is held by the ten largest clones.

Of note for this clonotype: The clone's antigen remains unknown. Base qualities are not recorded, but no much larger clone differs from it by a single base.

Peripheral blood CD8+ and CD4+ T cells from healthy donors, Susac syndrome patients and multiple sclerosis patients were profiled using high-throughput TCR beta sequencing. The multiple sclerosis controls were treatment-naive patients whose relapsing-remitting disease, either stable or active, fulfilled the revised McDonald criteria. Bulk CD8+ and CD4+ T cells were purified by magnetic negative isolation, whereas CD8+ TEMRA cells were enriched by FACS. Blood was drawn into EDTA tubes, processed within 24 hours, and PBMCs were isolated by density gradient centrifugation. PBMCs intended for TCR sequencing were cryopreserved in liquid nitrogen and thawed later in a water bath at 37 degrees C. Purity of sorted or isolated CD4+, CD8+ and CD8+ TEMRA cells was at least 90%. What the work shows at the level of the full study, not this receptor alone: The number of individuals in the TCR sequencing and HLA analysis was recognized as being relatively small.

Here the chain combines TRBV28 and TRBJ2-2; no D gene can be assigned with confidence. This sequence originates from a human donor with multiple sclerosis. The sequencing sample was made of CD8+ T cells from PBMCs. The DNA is TGTGCCAGCAGAAGGGATACGAACACCGGGGAGCTGTTTTTT. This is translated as CASRRDTNTGELFF.